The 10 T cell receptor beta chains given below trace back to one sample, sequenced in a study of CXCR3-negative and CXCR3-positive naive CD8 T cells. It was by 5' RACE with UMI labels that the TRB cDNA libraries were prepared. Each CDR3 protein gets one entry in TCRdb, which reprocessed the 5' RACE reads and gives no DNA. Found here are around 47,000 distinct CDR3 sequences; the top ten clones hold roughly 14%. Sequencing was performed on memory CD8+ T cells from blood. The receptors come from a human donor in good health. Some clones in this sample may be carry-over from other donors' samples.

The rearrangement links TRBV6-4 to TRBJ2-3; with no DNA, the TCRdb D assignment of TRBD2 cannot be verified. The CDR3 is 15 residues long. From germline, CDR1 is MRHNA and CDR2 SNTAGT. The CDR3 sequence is CASSDGTSDTDTQYF.

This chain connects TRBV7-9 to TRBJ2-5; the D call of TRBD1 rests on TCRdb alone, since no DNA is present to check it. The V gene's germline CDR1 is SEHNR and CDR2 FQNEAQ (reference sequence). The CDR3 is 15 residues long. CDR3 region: CASSTPGQGRETQYF.

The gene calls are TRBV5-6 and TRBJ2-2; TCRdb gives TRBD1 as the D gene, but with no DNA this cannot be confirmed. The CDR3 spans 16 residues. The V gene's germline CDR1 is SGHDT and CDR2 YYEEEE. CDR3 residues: CASSLRSGGRAGELFF.

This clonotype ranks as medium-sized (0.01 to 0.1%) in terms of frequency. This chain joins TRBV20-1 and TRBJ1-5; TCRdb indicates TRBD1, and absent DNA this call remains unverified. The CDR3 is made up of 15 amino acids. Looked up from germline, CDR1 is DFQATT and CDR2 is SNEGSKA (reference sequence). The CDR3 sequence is CSAWAYGVGNQPQHF.

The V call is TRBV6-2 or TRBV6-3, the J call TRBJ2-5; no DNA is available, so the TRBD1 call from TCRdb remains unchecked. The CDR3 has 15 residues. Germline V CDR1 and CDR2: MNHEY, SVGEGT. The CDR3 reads CASSYSSEGAETQYF.

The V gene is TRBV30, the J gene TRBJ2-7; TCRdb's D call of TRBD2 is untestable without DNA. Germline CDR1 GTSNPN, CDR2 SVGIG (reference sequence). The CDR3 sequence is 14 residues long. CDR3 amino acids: CAWRGLAENYEQYF.

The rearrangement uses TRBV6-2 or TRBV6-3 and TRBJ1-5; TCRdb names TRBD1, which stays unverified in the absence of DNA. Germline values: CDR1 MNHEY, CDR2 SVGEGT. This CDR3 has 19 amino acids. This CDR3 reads CASRTGQGAGRFGNQPQHF.

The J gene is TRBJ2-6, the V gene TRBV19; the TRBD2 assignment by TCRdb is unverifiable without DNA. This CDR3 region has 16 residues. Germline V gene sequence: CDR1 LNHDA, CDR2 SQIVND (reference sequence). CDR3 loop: CASSIRLASGANVLTF.

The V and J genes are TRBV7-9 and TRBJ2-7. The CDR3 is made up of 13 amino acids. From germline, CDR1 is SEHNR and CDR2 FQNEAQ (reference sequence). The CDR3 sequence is CASSLAGSGEQYF. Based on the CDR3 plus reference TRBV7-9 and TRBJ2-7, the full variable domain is DTGVSQNPRHKITKRGQNVTFRCDPISEHNRLYWYRQTLGQGPEFLTYFQNEAQLEKSRLLSDRFSAERPKGSFSTLEIQRTEQGDSAMYLCASSLAGSGEQYFGPGTRLTVT.

CDR3 in amino acids: CASSQDRAVQETQYF. The rearrangement joins TRBV4-3 to TRBJ2-5; TCRdb outputs TRBD1, but without DNA this stays unchecked. CDR1 is LGHNA and CDR2 is YSLEER in the germline V gene. The CDR3 has 15 residues.